This T cell receptor (beta chain) appears in the sequencing data of a study of blood T cell repertoires in COVID-19. Measured with immunoSEQ multiplex PCR; TCRdb has only the in-frame clones, and not every one. The profile shows around 270,000 clones, about 87% of them singletons. V was trimmed by 0 bases and J by 9 bases, leaving 15 bases between them. Germline V gene sequence: CDR1 SGHAT, CDR2 FQNNGV. This CDR3 has 14 residues. J is TRBJ2-7 and V is TRBV11-2; D is perhaps TRBD1 (6 bases). This receptor was obtained from a woman between 50 and 59 years old with acute or convalescent COVID-19. Source material: peripheral blood. This CDR3 is CASSLENLVQGQYF. CDR3 DNA sequence: TGTGCCAGCAGCTTAGAAAATCTGGTACAGGGGCAGTACTTC.